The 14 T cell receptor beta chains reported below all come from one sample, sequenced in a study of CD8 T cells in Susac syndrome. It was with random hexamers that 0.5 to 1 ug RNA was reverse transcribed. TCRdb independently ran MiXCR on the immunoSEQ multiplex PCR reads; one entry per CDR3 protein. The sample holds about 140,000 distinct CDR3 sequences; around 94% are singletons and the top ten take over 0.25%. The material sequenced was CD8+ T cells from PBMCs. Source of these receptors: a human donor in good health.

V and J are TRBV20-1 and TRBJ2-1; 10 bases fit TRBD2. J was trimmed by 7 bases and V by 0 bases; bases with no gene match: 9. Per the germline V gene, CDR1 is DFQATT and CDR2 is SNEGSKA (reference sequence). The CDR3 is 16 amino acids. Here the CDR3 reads CSARDGAGGRLNEQFF. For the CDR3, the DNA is TGCAGTGCTAGAGATGGAGCGGGAGGGCGTTTGAATGAGCAGTTCTTC.

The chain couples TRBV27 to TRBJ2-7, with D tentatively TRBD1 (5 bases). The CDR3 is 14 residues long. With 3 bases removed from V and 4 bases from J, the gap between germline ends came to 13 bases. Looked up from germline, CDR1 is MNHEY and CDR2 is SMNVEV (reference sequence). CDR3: CASSLAGKGYEQYF. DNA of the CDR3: TGTGCCAGCAGTTTGGCAGGGAAGGGATACGAGCAGTACTTC.

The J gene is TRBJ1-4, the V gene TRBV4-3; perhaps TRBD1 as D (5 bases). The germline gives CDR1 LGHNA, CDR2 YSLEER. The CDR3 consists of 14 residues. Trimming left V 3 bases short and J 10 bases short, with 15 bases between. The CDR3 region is CASSQGTPPGKLFF. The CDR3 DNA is TGCGCCAGCAGCCAGGGGACTCCTCCCGGAAAACTGTTTTTT.

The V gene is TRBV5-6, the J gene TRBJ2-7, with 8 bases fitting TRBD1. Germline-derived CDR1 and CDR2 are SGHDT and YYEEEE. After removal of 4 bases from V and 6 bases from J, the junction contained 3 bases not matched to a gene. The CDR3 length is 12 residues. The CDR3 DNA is TGTGCCAGCAGCGGACAGGGACGCGAGCAGTACTTC. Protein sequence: CASSGQGREQYF.

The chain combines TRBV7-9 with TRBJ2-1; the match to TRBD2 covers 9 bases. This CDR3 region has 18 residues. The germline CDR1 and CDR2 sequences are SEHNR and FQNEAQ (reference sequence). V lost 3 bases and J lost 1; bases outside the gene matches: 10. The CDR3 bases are TGTGCCAGCAGCTTTGTCGCACTAGCGGGTCTTTCCTACAATGAGCAGTTCTTC. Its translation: CASSFVALAGLSYNEQFF.

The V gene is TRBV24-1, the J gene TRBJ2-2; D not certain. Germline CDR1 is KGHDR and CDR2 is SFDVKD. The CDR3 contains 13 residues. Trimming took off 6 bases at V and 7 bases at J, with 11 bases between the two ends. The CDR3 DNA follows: TGTGCCACCAGTAACAGTCCGTACGGGGAGCTGTTTTTT. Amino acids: CATSNSPYGELFF.

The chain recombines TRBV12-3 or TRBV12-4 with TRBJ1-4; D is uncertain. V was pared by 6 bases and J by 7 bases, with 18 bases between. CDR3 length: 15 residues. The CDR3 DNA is TGTGCCAGCAGCCCCATGGTAGGGCTCACTGAAAAACTGTTTTTT. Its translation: CASSPMVGLTEKLFF.

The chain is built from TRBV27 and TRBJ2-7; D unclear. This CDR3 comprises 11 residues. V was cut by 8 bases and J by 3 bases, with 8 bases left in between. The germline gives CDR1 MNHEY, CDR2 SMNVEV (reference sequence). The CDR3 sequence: CASGVDYEQYF. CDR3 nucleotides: TGTGCCAGCGGGGTCGACTACGAGCAGTACTTC.

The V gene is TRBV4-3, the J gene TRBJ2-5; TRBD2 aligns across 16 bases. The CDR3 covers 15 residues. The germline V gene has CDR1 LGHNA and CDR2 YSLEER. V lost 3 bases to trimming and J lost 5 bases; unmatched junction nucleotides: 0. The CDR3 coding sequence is TGCGCCAGCAGCCAGGGACTAGCGGGAGGGGAGACCCAGTACTTC. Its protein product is CASSQGLAGGETQYF.

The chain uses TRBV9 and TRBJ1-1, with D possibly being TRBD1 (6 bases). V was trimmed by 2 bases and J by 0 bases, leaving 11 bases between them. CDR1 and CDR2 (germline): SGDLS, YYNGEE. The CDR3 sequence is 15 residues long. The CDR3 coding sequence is TGTGCCAGCAGCGTCGATGGGGGCGTGAACACTGAAGCTTTCTTT. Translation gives CASSVDGGVNTEAFF.

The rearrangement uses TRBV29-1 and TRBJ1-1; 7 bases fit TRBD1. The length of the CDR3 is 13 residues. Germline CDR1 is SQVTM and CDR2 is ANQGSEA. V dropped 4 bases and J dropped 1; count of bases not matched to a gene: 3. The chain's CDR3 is CSVVGTANTEAFF. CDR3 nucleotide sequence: TGCAGCGTTGTGGGGACAGCGAACACTGAAGCTTTCTTT.

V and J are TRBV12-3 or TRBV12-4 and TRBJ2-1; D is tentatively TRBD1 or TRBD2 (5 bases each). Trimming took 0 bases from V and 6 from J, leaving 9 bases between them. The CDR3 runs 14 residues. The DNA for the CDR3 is TGTGCCAGCAGTTTAGCGGGGCTAGCCAATGAGCAGTTCTTC. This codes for CASSLAGLANEQFF.

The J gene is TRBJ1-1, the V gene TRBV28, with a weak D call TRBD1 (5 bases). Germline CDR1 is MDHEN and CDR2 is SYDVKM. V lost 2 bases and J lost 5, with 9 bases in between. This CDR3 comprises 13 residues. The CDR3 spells CASSLMGRTEAFF. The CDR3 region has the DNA TGTGCCAGCAGTTTAATGGGGCGGACTGAAGCTTTCTTT. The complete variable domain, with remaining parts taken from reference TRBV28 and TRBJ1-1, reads DVKVTQSSRYLVKRTGEKVFLECVQDMDHENMFWYRQDPGLGLRLIYFSYDVKMKEKGDIPEGYSVSREKKERFSLILESASTNQTSMYLCASSLMGRTEAFFGQGTRLTVV.

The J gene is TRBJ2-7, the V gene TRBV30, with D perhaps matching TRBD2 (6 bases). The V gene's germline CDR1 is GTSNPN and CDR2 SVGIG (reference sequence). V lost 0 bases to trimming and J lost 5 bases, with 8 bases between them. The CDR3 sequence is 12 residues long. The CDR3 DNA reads TGTGCCTGGAGTGTATGGGAGGACGAGCAGTACTTC. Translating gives CAWSVWEDEQYF.